This TCR beta chain was captured by sequencing in a study of human T cells and chemical hapten exposure. As for time point: pre-sensitization, week 0. Described treatment: therapeutic diphenylcyclopropenone sensitization with weekly scalp DPC. Trimming left V 7 bases short and J 2 bases short, with 9 bases between. CDR3 length equals 12 residues. Germline CDR1 ENHRY, CDR2 SYGVKD. In the library, unique molecular identifiers were attached to individual cDNA molecules. Each CDR3 protein gets one entry after TCRdb re-called the RACE reads with MiXCR. Seen here are about 180,000 distinct CDR3 sequences, nearly 30% observed once, and the top ten hold 2.9%.

The chain recombines TRBV10-3 with TRBJ2-7, with D uncertain. The clonotype originates from a woman younger than 45 with alopecia areata. Some clones in this sample may be carry-over from other donors' samples. The sample consisted of whole blood, taken in connection with sensitization to the hapten diphenylcyclopropenone (DPC). The chain's CDR3 is CAITSGAYEQYF. Written as DNA, the CDR3 is TGTGCCATCACCTCTGGGGCCTACGAGCAGTACTTC.